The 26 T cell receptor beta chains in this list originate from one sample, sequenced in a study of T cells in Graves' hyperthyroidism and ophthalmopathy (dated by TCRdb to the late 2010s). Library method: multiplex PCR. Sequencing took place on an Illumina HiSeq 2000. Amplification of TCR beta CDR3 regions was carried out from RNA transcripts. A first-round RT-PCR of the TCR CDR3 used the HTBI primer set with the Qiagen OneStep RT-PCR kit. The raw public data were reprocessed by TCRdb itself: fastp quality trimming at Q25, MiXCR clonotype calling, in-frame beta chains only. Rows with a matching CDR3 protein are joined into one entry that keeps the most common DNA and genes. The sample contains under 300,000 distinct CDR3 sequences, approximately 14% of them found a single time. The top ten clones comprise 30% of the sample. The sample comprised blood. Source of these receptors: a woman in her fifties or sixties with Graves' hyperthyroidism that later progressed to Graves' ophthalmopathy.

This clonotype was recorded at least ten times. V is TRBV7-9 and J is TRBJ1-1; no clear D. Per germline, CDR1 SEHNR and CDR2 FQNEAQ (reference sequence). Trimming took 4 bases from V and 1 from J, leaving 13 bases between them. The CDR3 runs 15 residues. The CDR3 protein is CASSWGGTTNTEAFF. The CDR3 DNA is TGTGCCAGCAGCTGGGGAGGAACAACGAACACTGAAGCTTTCTTT.

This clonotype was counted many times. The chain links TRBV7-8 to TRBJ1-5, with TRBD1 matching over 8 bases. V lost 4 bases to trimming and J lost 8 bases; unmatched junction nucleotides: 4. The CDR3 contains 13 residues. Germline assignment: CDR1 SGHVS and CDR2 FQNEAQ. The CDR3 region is CASSSTGGEPQHF. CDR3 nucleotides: TGTGCCAGCAGCTCCACAGGGGGGGAGCCCCAGCATTTT.

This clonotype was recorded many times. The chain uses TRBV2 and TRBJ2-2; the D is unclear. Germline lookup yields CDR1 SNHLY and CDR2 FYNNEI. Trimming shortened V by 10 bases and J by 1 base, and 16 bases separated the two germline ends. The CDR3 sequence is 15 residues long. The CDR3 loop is CATPTTKVNTGELFF. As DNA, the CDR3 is TGTGCCACCCCTACTACCAAGGTGAACACCGGGGAGCTGTTTTTT.

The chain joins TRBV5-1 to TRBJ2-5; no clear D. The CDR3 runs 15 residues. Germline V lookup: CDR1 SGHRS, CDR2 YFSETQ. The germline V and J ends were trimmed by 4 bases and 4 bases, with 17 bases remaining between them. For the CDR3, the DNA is TGCGCCAGCAGCGGCGCGCAAGCGCGGAGAGAGACCCAGTACTTC. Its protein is CASSGAQARRETQYF.

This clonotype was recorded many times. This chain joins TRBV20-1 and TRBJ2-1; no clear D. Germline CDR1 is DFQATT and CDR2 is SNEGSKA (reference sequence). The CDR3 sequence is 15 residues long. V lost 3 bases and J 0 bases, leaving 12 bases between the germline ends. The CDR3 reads CSASLAPSSYNEQFF. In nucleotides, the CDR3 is TGCAGTGCTAGTCTCGCGCCCAGCTCCTACAATGAGCAGTTCTTC.

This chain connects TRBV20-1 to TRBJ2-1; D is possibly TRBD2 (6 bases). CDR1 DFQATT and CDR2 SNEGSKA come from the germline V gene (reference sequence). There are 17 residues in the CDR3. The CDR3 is CTVTQGAAGSSYNEQFF. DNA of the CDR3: TGCACCGTTACCCAGGGAGCAGCGGGCTCCTCCTACAATGAGCAGTTCTTC.

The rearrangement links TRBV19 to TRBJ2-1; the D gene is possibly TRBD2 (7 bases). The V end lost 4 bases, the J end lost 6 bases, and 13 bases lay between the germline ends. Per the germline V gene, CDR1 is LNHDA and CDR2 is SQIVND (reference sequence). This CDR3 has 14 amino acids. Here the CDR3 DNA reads TGTGCCAGTAGTACCCTAGGGGGGGTCAATGAGCAGTTCTTC. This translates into CASSTLGGVNEQFF.

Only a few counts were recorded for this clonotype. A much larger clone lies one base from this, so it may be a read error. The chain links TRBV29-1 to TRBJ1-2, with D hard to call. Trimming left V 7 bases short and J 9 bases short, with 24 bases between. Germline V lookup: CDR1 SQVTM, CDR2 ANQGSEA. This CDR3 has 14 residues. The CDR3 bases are TGCAGCGCTAGTCGGATGGACGCCGGTGATAGCTACACCTTC. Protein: CSASRMDAGDSYTF.

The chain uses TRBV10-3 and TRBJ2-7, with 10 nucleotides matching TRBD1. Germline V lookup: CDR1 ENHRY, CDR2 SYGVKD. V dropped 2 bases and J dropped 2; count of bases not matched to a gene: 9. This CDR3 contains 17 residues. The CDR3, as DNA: TGTGCCATCAGTGAGCCTTTGGGTGGACAGGGGGCCTACGAGCAGTACTTC. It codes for CAISEPLGGQGAYEQYF.

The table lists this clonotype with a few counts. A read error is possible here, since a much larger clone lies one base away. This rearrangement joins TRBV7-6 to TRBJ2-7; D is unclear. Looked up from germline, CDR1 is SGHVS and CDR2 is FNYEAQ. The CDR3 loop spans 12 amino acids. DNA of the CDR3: TGTGCCAGCGGCTTAGCTTTGTCCGAGCAGTACTTC. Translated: CASGLALSEQYF.

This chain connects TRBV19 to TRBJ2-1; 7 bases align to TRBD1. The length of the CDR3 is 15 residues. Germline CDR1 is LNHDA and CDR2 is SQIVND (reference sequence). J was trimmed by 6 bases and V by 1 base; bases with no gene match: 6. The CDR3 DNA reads TGTGCCAGTAGTATAGCAGGGGGAATCGGCAATGAGCAGTTCTTC. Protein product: CASSIAGGIGNEQFF.

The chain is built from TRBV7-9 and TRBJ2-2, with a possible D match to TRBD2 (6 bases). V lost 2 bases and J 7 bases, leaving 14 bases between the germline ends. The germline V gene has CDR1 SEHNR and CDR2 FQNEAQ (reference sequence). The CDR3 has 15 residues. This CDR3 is CASSLWGDKHGELFF. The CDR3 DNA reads TGTGCCAGCAGCTTATGGGGGGATAAGCACGGGGAGCTGTTTTTT.

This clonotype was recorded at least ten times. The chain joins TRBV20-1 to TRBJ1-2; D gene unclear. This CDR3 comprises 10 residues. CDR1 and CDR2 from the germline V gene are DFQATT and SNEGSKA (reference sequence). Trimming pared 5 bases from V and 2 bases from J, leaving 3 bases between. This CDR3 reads CSAANYGYTF. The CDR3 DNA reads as TGCAGTGCTGCCAACTATGGCTACACCTTC.

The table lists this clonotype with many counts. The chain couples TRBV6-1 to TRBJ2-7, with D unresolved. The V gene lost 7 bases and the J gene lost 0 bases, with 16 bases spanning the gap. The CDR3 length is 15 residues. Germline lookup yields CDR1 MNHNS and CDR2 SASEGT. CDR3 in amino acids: CASTLSRVGSYEQYF. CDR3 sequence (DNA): TGTGCCAGCACCCTAAGTAGGGTGGGCTCCTACGAGCAGTACTTC.

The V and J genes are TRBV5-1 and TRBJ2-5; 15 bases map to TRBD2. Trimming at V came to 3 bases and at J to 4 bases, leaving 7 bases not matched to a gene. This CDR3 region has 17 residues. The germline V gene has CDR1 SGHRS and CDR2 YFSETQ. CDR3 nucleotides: TGCGCCAGCAGCTCGACGGGACTAGCGGGAGGTAGAGAGACCCAGTACTTC. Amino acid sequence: CASSSTGLAGGRETQYF.

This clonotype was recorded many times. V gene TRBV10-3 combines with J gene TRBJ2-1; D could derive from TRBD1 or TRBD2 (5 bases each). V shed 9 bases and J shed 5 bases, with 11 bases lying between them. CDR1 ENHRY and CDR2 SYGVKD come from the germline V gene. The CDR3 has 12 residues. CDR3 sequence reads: CAIGGYNNEQFF. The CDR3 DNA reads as TGTGCCATTGGGGGTTACAACAATGAGCAGTTCTTC.

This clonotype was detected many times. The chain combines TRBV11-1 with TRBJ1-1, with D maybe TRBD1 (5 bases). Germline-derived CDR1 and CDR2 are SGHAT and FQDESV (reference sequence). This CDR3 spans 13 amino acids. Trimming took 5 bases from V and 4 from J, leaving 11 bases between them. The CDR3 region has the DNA TGTGCCAGCAGCCCGGATGGGGGCACTGAAGCTTTCTTT. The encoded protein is CASSPDGGTEAFF.

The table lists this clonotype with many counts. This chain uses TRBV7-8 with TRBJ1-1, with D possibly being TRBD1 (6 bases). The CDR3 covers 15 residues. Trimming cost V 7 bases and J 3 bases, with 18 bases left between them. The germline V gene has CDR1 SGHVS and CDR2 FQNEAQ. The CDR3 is CASIPAGARDTEAFF. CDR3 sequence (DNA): TGTGCCAGCATCCCTGCGGGGGCGCGGGACACTGAAGCTTTCTTT.

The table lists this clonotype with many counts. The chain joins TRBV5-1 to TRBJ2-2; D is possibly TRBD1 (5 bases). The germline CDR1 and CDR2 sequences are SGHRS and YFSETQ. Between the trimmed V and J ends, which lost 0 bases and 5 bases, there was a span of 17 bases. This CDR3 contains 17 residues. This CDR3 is CASSLGPSATETGELFF. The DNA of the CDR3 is TGCGCCAGCAGCTTGGGGCCCTCCGCGACAGAGACCGGGGAGCTGTTTTTT.

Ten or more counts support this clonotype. The CDR3 sequence is CASSPQLAADTQYF. DNA for the CDR3: TGTGCCAGCAGTCCTCAACTAGCAGCAGATACGCAGTATTTT. This chain joins TRBV12-3 or TRBV12-4 and TRBJ2-3; tentative D call: TRBD2 (6 bases). This CDR3 spans 14 amino acids. V lost 5 bases and J lost 4, with 13 bases in between.

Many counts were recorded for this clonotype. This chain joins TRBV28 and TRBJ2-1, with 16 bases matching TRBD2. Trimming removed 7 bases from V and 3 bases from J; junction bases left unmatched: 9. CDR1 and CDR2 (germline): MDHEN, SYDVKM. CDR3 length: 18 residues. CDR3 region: CASTPGTSGRAYYNEQFF. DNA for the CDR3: TGTGCCAGCACTCCTGGGACTAGCGGGAGGGCCTACTACAATGAGCAGTTCTTC.

The DNA of the CDR3 is TGTGCCAGCAGTTACGACGGGAGGGACAATGAGCAGTTCTTC. It yields the protein CASSYDGRDNEQFF. The chain employs TRBV6-2 or TRBV6-3 and TRBJ2-1; TRBD2 matches 8 bases. The CDR3 extends over 14 amino acids. Germline assignment: CDR1 MNHEY and CDR2 SVGEGT. Trimming removed 2 bases from V and 5 bases from J; junction bases left unmatched: 2.

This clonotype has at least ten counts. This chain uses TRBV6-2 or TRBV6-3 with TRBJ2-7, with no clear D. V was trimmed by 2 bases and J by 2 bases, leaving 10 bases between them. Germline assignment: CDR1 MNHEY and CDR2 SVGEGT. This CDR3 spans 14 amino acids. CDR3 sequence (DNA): TGTGCCAGCAGTTACGCAGGCAAAGCCTACGAGCAGTACTTC. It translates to CASSYAGKAYEQYF.

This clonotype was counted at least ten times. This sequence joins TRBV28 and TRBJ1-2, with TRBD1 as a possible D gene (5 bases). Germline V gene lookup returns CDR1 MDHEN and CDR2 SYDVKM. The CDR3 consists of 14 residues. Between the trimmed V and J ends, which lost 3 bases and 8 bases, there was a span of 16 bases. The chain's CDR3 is CASSFSQGRGGYTF. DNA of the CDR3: TGTGCCAGCAGTTTTAGTCAGGGTCGTGGAGGCTACACCTTC.

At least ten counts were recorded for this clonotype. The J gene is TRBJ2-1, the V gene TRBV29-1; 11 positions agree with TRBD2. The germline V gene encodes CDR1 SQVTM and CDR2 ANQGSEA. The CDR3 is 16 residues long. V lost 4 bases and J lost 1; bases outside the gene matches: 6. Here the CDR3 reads CSVVGSSGRSYNEQFF. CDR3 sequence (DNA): TGCAGCGTTGTGGGGTCTAGCGGGAGGTCCTACAATGAGCAGTTCTTC.

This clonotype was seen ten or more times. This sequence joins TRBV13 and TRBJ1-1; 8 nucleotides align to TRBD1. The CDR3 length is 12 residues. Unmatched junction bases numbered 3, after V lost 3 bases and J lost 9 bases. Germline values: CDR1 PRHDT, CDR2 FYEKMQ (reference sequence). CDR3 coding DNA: TGTGCCAGCAGCTTCGCCAGGGGGCAAGCTTTCTTT. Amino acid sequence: CASSFARGQAFF.